The next 6 T cell receptor beta chains were all read from a single sample in a study of T cell responses to AZD1222 COVID-19 vaccine. TCRdb's copy holds only in-frame clones and misses some; the assay was immunoSEQ multiplex PCR. The repertoire has about 110,000 clones, roughly 90% of them found once; the top ten carry under 7%. The specimen was peripheral blood, collected on day 0 of AZD1222 vaccination. Receptors were obtained from an adult in good health.

This clone was recorded once. The chain combines TRBV7-8 with TRBJ1-3; TRBD1 aligns across 7 bases. The V gene's germline CDR1 is SGHVS and CDR2 FQNEAQ. V was pared by 4 bases and J by 3 bases, with 9 bases of the junction left unmatched. The CDR3 has 16 amino acids. The CDR3 is CASSSRGQAGGNTIYF. The CDR3 DNA reads as TGTGCCAGCAGCTCCCGTGGACAGGCTGGTGGAAACACCATATATTTT.

The chain couples TRBV28 to TRBJ1-5; D not certain. V lost 5 bases and J 2 bases, leaving 10 bases between the germline ends. This CDR3 region has 14 residues. Germline assignment: CDR1 MDHEN and CDR2 SYDVKM. In DNA, the CDR3 is TGTGCCAGCAGTCTGCGGAAGGGCAATCAGCCCCAGCATTTT. Amino acid sequence: CASSLRKGNQPQHF.

In its sample, this clone was seen a few times. This sequence joins TRBV15 and TRBJ1-2, with D tentatively TRBD1 (6 bases). Germline V lookup: CDR1 LNHNV, CDR2 YYDKDF (reference sequence). This CDR3 is built from 14 residues. V was trimmed by 0 bases and J by 4 bases, leaving 9 bases between them. The CDR3 loop is CATSRDAGVYGYTF. CDR3 sequence (DNA): TGTGCCACCAGCAGAGATGCAGGGGTCTATGGCTACACCTTC.

This chain uses TRBV3-1 (or the pseudogene TRBV3-2) with TRBJ2-3; D remains unclear. The ends were cut back, 0 bases at V and 7 bases at J, with 5 bases in the middle. The CDR3 is 12 residues long. Germline V gene data show CDR1 as LGHDT and CDR2 as YNNKEL (reference sequence). The CDR3 is CASSQDRHTQYF. CDR3 in DNA: TGTGCCAGCAGCCAAGACAGGCATACGCAGTATTTT.

The V and J genes are TRBV10-2 and TRBJ2-1; 8 nucleotides match TRBD2. V lost 6 bases and J lost 4; bases outside the gene matches: 8. This CDR3 has 15 amino acids. The germline V gene encodes CDR1 WSHSY and CDR2 SAAADI. CDR3 protein: CASRDLAGPYNEQFF. Here the CDR3 DNA reads TGCGCCAGCAGGGATTTAGCGGGGCCATACAATGAGCAGTTCTTC.

This clone has just one count. This sequence joins TRBV24-1 and TRBJ2-3; the D gene is possibly TRBD1 (6 bases). Per germline, CDR1 KGHDR and CDR2 SFDVKD. The length of the CDR3 is 15 residues. Trimming cost V 4 bases and J 4 bases, with 14 bases left between them. The CDR3 reads CATSDRGRPADTQYF. The CDR3 bases are TGTGCCACCAGTGACAGGGGACGGCCTGCAGATACGCAGTATTTT.